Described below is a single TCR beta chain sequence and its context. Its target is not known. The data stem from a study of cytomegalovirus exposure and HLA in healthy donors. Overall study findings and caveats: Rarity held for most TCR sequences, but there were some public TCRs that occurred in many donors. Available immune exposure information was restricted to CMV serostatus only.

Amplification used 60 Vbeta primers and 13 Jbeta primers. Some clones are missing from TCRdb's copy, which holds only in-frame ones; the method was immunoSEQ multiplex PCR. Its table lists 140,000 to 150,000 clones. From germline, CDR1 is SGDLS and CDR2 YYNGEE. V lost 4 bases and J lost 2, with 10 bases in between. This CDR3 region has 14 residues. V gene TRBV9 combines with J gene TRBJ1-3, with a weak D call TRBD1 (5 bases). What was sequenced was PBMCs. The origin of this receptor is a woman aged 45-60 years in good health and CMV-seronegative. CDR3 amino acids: CASSLAGPGNTIYF. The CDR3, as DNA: TGTGCCAGCAGCCTCGCGGGACCTGGAAACACCATATATTTT.